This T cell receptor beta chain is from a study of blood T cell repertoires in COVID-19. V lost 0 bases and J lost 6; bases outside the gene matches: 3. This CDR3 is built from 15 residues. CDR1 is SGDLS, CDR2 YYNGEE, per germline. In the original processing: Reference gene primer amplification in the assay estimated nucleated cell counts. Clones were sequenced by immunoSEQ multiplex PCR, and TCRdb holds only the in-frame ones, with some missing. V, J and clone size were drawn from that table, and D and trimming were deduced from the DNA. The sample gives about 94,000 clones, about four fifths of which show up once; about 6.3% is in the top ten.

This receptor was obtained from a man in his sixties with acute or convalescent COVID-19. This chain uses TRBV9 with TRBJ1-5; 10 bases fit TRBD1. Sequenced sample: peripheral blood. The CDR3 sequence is CASSVGDRGTQPQHF. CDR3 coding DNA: TGTGCCAGCAGCGTAGGGGACAGGGGTACTCAGCCCCAGCATTTT.